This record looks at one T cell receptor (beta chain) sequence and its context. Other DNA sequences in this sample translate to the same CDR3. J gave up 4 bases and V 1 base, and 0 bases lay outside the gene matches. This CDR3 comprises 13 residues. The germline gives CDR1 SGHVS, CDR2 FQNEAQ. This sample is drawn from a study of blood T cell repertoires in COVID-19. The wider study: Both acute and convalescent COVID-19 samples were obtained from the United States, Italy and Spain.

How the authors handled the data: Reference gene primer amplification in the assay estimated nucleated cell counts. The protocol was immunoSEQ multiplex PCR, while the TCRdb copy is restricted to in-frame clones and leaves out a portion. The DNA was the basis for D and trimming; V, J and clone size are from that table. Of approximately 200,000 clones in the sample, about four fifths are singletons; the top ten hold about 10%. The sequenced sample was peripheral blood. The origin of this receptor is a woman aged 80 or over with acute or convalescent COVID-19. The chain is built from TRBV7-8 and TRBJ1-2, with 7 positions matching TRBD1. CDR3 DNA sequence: TGTGCCAGCAGCTTAGACAGGGGCTATGGCTACACCTTC. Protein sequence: CASSLDRGYGYTF. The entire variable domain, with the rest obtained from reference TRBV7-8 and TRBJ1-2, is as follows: GAGVSQSPRYKVAKRGQDVALRCDPISGHVSLFWYQQALGQGPEFLTYFQNEAQLDKSGLPSDRFFAERPEGSVSTLKIQRTQQEDSAVYLCASSLDRGYGYTFGSGTRLTVV.